Below are 16 T cell receptor beta chains sequenced from a single sample in a study of T cell responses to AZD1222 COVID-19 vaccine. Assay used: immunoSEQ multiplex PCR; TCRdb lists only in-frame clones, some missing. The sample lists about 110,000 clones, roughly 93% seen once, with 2.5% to 3.5% in the top ten. The sample in question was peripheral blood, obtained 28 days after the second AZD1222 dose. The receptor set was obtained from an adult who received the AZD1222 COVID-19 vaccine.

The chain employs TRBV30 and TRBJ2-1; 9 bases agree with TRBD1. After removal of 0 bases from V and 15 bases from J, the junction contained 6 bases not matched to a gene. This CDR3 contains 12 residues. Germline loops: CDR1 GTSNPN, CDR2 SVGIG (reference sequence). CDR3 nucleotides: TGTGCCTGGAGTGTCCTCGGACAGGGGCGGTTCTTC. It translates to CAWSVLGQGRFF.

This clone has just a few counts. This rearrangement joins TRBV6-5 to TRBJ1-1, with D maybe TRBD1 (6 bases). CDR1 MNHEY and CDR2 SVGAGI come from the germline V gene. V lost 4 bases to trimming and J lost 4 bases, with 16 bases between them. The CDR3 covers 15 residues. CDR3 in amino acids: CASSFYRARGTEAFF. The CDR3 region has the DNA TGTGCCAGCAGTTTTTACAGGGCTAGAGGCACTGAAGCTTTCTTT.

The chain employs TRBV24-1 and TRBJ2-5; 9 nucleotides line up with TRBD2. The CDR3 totals 15 residues. V dropped 3 bases and J dropped 5; count of bases not matched to a gene: 6. Germline CDR1 is KGHDR and CDR2 is SFDVKD. CDR3 amino acids: CATSDPGTSLETQYF. The CDR3 nucleotides are TGTGCCACCAGTGATCCCGGGACTAGCCTCGAGACCCAGTACTTC.

This clone was seen just once. The CDR3 nucleotides read TGTGCCACCAGTGATTACGGGACAGGCGGGGAGCTGTTTTTT. As protein: CATSDYGTGGELFF. V usage is TRBV24-1 and J usage is TRBJ2-2, with TRBD1 matching over 8 bases. Germline loops: CDR1 KGHDR, CDR2 SFDVKD. V was clipped by 2 bases and J by 7 bases; unmatched bases: 2. The CDR3 consists of 14 residues.

This chain uses TRBV6-5 with TRBJ1-2; D is perhaps TRBD1 (6 bases). The V end lost 8 bases, the J end lost 1 base, and 17 bases lay between the germline ends. Looked up from germline, CDR1 is MNHEY and CDR2 is SVGAGI. The CDR3 spans 15 residues. CDR3 nucleotide sequence: TGTGCCAGCGAGAGAGAGGGGGTTTTTAACTATGGCTACACCTTC. Translated: CASEREGVFNYGYTF.

The chain couples TRBV3-1 (or the pseudogene TRBV3-2) to TRBJ1-1; D remains ambiguous. Germline CDR1 LGHDT, CDR2 YNNKEL (reference sequence). V was pared by 1 base and J by 0 bases, with 9 bases between. The CDR3 is made up of 15 amino acids. The CDR3 nucleotides are TGTGCCAGCAGCCAAGCCGGCAGGATGAACACTGAAGCTTTCTTT. Its protein product is CASSQAGRMNTEAFF.

This clone was observed a handful of times. The chain is built from TRBV24-1 and TRBJ1-1; 8 bases agree with TRBD1. CDR1 and CDR2 from the germline V gene are KGHDR and SFDVKD. CDR3 length equals 15 residues. V shed 4 bases, J shed 0 bases, and the junction held 3 bases outside the gene matches. The CDR3 region has the DNA TGTGCCACCAGTGACTGGGACAGGCTGAACACTGAAGCTTTCTTT. Its translation is CATSDWDRLNTEAFF.

The chain combines TRBV19 with TRBJ2-2, with D possibly matching TRBD2 (5 bases). CDR3 size: 15 residues. Deletions cut 8 bases from V and 4 bases from J, with 17 bases between. The germline V gene encodes CDR1 LNHDA and CDR2 SQIVND (reference sequence). CDR3 protein: CASGGIGSSTGELFF. The CDR3 DNA follows: TGTGCCAGTGGAGGAATTGGGAGCTCCACCGGGGAGCTGTTTTTT.

J is TRBJ1-2 and V is TRBV18; D remains ambiguous. Trimming took off 1 base at V and 4 bases at J, with 16 bases between the two ends. The CDR3 covers 16 residues. Per the germline V gene, CDR1 is KGHSH and CDR2 is LQKENI. CDR3 sequence: CASSPQVSMNSYGYTF. CDR3 nucleotide sequence: TGTGCCAGCTCACCACAAGTTTCCATGAATTCCTATGGCTACACCTTC.

The gene calls are TRBV19 and TRBJ1-3; D is undetermined. The V gene lost 10 bases and the J gene lost 9 bases, with 13 bases spanning the gap. Germline V gene data show CDR1 as LNHDA and CDR2 as SQIVND (reference sequence). The length of the CDR3 is 11 residues. CDR3 protein: CATASGRTIYF. The CDR3 DNA follows: TGTGCCACCGCAAGCGGCCGCACCATATATTTT. Looking up the rest from reference TRBV19 and TRBJ1-3 gives the full variable domain: DGGITQSPKYLFRKEGQNVTLSCEQNLNHDAMYWYRQDPGQGLRLIYYSQIVNDFQKGDIAEGYSVSREKKESFPLTVTSAQKNPTAFYLCATASGRTIYFGEGSWLTVV.

V usage is TRBV5-5 and J usage is TRBJ1-3; no clear D. The CDR3 spans 16 residues. The germline gives CDR1 SGHKS, CDR2 YYEKEE (reference sequence). Trimming removed 1 base from V and 4 bases from J, with 15 bases in between. The CDR3 is CASSLISGNTGNTIYF. As DNA, the CDR3 is TGTGCCAGCAGCTTGATATCAGGAAATACGGGAAACACCATATATTTT.

The rearrangement joins TRBV9 to TRBJ1-3, with D unresolved. V lost 4 bases and J 4 bases, leaving 9 bases between the germline ends. This CDR3 has 13 amino acids. Per germline, CDR1 SGDLS and CDR2 YYNGEE. The CDR3 region is CASSHSTGNTIYF. The CDR3 region has the DNA TGTGCCAGCAGCCATTCGACAGGAAACACCATATATTTT.

The chain employs TRBV6-2 or TRBV6-3 and TRBJ2-1; 8 bases agree with TRBD2. CDR1 MNHEY and CDR2 SVGEGT come from the germline V gene. V shed 2 bases, J shed 7 bases, and the junction held 4 bases outside the gene matches. This CDR3 is 14 amino acids long. The chain's CDR3 is CASSYASGWNEQFF. DNA for the CDR3: TGTGCCAGCAGTTACGCTAGCGGGTGGAATGAGCAGTTCTTC.

The sample holds one count of this clone. The chain couples TRBV5-1 to TRBJ2-5; no clear D gene. Trimming shortened V by 2 bases and J by 0 bases, and 8 bases separated the two germline ends. There are 14 residues in the CDR3. Germline V gene data show CDR1 as SGHRS and CDR2 as YFSETQ. In nucleotides, the CDR3 is TGCGCCAGCAGCTTCGCAGGCTACCAAGAGACCCAGTACTTC. Protein product: CASSFAGYQETQYF.

This clone was seen just once. The rearrangement links TRBV6-1 to TRBJ1-4; a weak D match, TRBD1 (5 bases). The CDR3 length is 15 residues. CDR1 and CDR2 (germline): MNHNS, SASEGT. V was cut by 1 base and J by 6 bases, with 12 bases left in between. CDR3 in DNA: TGTGCCAGCAGTGAAGGGCAGGGCTGGGATGAAAAACTGTTTTTT. This codes for CASSEGQGWDEKLFF.

The J gene is TRBJ1-6, the V gene TRBV2; D is uncertain. V was clipped by 8 bases and J by 6 bases, with 11 bases between them. From germline, CDR1 is SNHLY and CDR2 FYNNEI. CDR3 size: 13 residues. In nucleotides, the CDR3 is TGTGCCAGCGCGGTCTTAAGTAATTCACCCCTCCACTTT. Its protein is CASAVLSNSPLHF.